The clone carrying this T cell receptor (beta chain) has only one observation. Per the study methods: Researchers report that nucleated cell counts were estimated from reference gene primer amplification. Some clones are missing from TCRdb's copy, which holds only in-frame ones; the method was immunoSEQ multiplex PCR. Clone size and the V and J calls come from that table; the DNA yielded D and trimming. The data contain 210,000 or so clones, roughly nine tenths of them singletons. The data derive from a study of blood T cell repertoires in COVID-19. The overall study: There were acute and convalescent COVID-19 samples, and they came from the United States, Italy and Spain. The cDNA or gDNA used as material had been derived from T cells, B-cell-depleted T cells, or PBMCs.

The germline V and J ends were trimmed by 8 bases and 2 bases, with 17 bases remaining between them. CDR1 and CDR2 from the germline V gene are SNHLY and FYNNEI. CDR3 size: 15 residues. The chain joins TRBV2 to TRBJ2-3; D might be TRBD2 (5 bases). The sequenced sample was peripheral blood. This TCR came from a man younger than 45 with acute or convalescent COVID-19. CDR3 DNA sequence: TGTGCCAGCCCCTTAAGGGAGATATACACAGATACGCAGTATTTT. It codes for CASPLREIYTDTQYF.